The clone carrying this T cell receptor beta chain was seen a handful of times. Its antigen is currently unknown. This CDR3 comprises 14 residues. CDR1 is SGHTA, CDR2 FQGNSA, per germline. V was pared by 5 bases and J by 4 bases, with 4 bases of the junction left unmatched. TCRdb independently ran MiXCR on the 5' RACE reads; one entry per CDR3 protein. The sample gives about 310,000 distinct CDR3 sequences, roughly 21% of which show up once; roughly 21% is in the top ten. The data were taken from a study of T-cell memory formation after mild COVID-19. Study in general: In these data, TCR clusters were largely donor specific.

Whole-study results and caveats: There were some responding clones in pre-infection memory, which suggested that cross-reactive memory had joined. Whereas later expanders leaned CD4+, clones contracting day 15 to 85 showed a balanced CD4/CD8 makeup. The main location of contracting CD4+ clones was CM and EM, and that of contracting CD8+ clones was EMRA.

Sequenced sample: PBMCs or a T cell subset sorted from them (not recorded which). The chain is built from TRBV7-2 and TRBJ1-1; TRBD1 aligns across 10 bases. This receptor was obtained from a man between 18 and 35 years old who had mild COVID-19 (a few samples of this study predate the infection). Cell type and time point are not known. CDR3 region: CASSVDRGATEAFF. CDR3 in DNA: TGTGCCAGCAGCGTGGACAGGGGGGCCACTGAAGCTTTCTTT.